This T cell receptor (beta chain) is from a study of identical twins. Many counts were recorded for this clonotype. In TCRdb, the 5' RACE reads were re-called with MiXCR into one record per CDR3 protein. Among 750,000 to 950,000 distinct CDR3 sequences listed, over 9% were seen once. Per germline, CDR1 KGHDR and CDR2 SFDVKD. This CDR3 region has 17 residues. Germline trimming cut 5 bases from V and 3 bases from J; bases unmatched to any gene: 9. These data are also associated with another study on yellow fever vaccine responses in identical twins. That source reports: It has been reported that, in twins, the vaccine T cell response seemed partly convergent and partly personalized.

This clonotype was obtained from a woman aged 18-35 years in good health. The chain combines TRBV24-1 with TRBJ1-5; TRBD1 agrees at 10 bases. Sequenced material: PBMCs. The DNA of the CDR3 is TGTGCCACCAGTGCCTCCGGGACAGGGGACGACAATCAGCCCCAGCATTTT. As protein: CATSASGTGDDNQPQHF.